Shown below are 6 T cell receptor beta chains from a single sample sequenced in a study of early T cells in non-severe SARS-CoV-2 infection. Each CDR3 protein gets one entry after TCRdb re-called the 5' RACE reads with MiXCR. The data show 55,000 to 65,000 distinct CDR3 sequences, 8% to 11% seen once. Sample: whole blood. These receptors came from an adult who was a healthcare worker with PCR-confirmed SARS-CoV-2 infection or an uninfected control (not recorded which).

V usage is TRBV10-3 and J usage is TRBJ1-1; weak D call: TRBD1 (6 bases). There are 14 residues in the CDR3. The V gene lost 5 bases and the J gene lost 2 bases, with 12 bases spanning the gap. Germline loops: CDR1 ENHRY, CDR2 SYGVKD. As DNA, the CDR3 is TGTGCCATCAGTCCGACAGGAGGAAACACTGAAGCTTTCTTT. Its protein is CAISPTGGNTEAFF.

Comment on this clonotype: Being one base from a much bigger clone, this may be a read error. V and J are TRBV25-1 and TRBJ2-7; D possibly corresponds to TRBD1 (5 bases). The V gene's germline CDR1 is MGHDK and CDR2 SYGVNS. The CDR3 length is 14 residues. The DNA for the CDR3 is TGTGCCAGCAGAGGGCCAGGGTCTTTGTACGAGCTGTACTTC. The encoded protein is CASRGPGSLYELYF.

The genes are TRBV29-1 and TRBJ2-2; TRBD2 aligns across 7 bases. Germline V gene lookup returns CDR1 SQVTM and CDR2 ANQGSEA. V shed 2 bases and J 5 bases; nucleotides not matched to a gene: 11. The CDR3 sequence is 16 residues long. CDR3 in amino acids: CSVERLASGLTGELFF. DNA of the CDR3: TGCAGCGTTGAACGGTTGGCTAGCGGACTAACCGGGGAGCTGTTTTTT.

In its sample, this clonotype was seen many times. The chain links TRBV12-3 or TRBV12-4 to TRBJ2-1; 10 bases fit TRBD2. V shed 2 bases, J shed 4 bases, and the junction held 14 bases outside the gene matches. The CDR3 totals 19 residues. The CDR3 DNA reads TGTGCCAGCAGTTTATTCAGACTAGCGGGCACGAAATTATACAATGAGCAGTTCTTC. Translated, it gives CASSLFRLAGTKLYNEQFF.

The V gene is TRBV3-1, the J gene TRBJ2-1, with D perhaps TRBD2 (6 bases). Germline-derived CDR1 and CDR2 are LGHDT and YNNKEL (reference sequence). V was cut by 1 base and J by 2 bases, with 12 bases left in between. This CDR3 is built from 16 residues. CDR3 region: CASSQGREGPYNEQFF. CDR3 coding DNA: TGTGCCAGCAGCCAAGGGCGGGAAGGCCCCTACAATGAGCAGTTCTTC.

This clonotype was counted a few times. This rearrangement joins TRBV18 to TRBJ2-3; TRBD2 aligns across 8 bases. Germline loops: CDR1 KGHSH, CDR2 LQKENI. Trimming removed 1 base from V and 1 base from J; junction bases left unmatched: 4. CDR3 size: 16 residues. CDR3: CASSPRGAGGTDTQYF. CDR3 sequence (DNA): TGTGCCAGCTCACCACGGGGAGCGGGAGGCACAGATACGCAGTATTTT.